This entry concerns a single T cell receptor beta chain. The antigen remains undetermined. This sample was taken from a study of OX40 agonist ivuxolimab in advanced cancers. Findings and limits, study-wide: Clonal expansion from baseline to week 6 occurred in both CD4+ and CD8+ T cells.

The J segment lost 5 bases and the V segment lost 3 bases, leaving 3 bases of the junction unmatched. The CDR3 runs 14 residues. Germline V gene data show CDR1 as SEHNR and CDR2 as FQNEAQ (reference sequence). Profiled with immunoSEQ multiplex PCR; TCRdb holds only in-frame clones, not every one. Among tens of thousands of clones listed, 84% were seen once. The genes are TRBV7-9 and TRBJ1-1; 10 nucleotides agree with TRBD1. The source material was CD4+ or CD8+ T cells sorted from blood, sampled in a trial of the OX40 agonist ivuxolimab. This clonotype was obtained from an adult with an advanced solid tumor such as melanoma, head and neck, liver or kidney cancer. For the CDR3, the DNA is TGTGCCAGCAGCTTCGGGACAGGGGAGACTGAAGCTTTCTTT. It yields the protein CASSFGTGETEAFF.